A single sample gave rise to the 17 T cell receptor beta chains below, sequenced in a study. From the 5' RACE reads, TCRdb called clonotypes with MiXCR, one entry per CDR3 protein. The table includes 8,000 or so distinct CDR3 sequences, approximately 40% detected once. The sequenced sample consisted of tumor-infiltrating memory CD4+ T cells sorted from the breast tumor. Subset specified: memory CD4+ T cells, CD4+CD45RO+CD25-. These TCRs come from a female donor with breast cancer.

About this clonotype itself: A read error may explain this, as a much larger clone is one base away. CDR3 DNA: TGCGCCAGCAGCTTGGGAGGGGGAGGTACTGAAGCTTTCTTT. As protein: CASSLGGGGTEAFF. This chain joins TRBV5-1 and TRBJ1-1; a possible D gene is TRBD1 (6 bases). V lost 0 bases to trimming and J lost 5 bases, with 11 bases between them. The CDR3 is 14 residues long. Looked up from germline, CDR1 is SGHRS and CDR2 is YFSETQ.

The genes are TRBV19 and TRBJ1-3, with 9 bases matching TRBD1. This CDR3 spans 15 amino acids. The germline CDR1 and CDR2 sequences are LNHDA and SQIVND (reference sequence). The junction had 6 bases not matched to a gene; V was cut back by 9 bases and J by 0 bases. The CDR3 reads CASDRGDFSGNTIYF. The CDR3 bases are TGTGCCAGCGACAGGGGGGACTTCTCTGGAAACACCATATATTTT. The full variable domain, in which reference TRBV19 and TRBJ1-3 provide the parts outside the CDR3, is DGGITQSPKYLFRKEGQNVTLSCEQNLNHDAMYWYRQDPGQGLRLIYYSQIVNDFQKGDIAEGYSVSREKKESFPLTVTSAQKNPTAFYLCASDRGDFSGNTIYFGEGSWLTVV.

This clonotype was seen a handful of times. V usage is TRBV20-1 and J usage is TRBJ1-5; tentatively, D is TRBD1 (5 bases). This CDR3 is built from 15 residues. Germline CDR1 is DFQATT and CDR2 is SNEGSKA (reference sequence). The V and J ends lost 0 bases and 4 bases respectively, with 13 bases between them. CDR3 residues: CSARDRDRWNQPQHF. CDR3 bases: TGCAGTGCTAGAGACCGGGACCGTTGGAATCAGCCCCAGCATTTT.

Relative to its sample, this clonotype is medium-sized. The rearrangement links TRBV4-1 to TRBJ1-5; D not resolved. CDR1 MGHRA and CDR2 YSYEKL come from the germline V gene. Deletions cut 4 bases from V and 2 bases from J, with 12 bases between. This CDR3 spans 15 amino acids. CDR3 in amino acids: CASSLLEVGNQPQHF. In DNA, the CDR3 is TGCGCCAGCAGCCTCCTCGAGGTGGGCAATCAGCCCCAGCATTTT.

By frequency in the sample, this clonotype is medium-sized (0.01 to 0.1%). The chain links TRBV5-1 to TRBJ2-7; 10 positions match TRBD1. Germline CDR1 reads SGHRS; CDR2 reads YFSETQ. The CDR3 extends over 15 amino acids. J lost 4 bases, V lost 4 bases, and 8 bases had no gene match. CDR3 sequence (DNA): TGCGCCAGCAGCCGTGACAGGGGGCTTGAGTACGAGCAGTACTTC. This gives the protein CASSRDRGLEYEQYF.

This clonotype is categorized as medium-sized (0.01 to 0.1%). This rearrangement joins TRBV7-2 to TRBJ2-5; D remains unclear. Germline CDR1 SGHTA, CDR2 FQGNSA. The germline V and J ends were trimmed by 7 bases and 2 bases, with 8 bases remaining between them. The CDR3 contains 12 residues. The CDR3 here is CASNLRQETQYF. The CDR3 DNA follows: TGTGCCAGCAACTTGAGACAAGAGACCCAGTACTTC.

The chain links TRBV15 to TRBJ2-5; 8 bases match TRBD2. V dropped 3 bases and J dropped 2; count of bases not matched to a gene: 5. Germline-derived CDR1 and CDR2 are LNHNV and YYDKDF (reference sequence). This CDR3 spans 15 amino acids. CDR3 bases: TGTGCCACCAGCAGGGGAGCGGGAGCGCAAGAGACCCAGTACTTC. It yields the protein CATSRGAGAQETQYF.

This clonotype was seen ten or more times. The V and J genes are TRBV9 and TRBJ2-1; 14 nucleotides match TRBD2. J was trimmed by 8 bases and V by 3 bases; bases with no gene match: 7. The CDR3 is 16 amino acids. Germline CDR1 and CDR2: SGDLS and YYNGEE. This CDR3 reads CASSGRLAGGPYEQFF. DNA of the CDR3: TGTGCCAGCAGCGGAAGACTAGCGGGAGGGCCCTATGAGCAGTTCTTC.

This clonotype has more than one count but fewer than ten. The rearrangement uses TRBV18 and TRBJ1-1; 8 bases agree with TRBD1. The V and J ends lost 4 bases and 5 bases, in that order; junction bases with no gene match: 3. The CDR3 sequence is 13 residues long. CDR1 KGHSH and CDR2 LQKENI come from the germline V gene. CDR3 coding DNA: TGTGCCAGCTCACGTAGGGACAGGACTGAAGCTTTCTTT. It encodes CASSRRDRTEAFF.

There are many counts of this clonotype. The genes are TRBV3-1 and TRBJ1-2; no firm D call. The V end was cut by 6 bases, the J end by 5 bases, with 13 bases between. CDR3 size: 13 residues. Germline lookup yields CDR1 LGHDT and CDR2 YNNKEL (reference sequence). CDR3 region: CASSPSNEYGYTF. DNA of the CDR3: TGTGCCAGCAGTCCCTCGAACGAATATGGCTACACCTTC.

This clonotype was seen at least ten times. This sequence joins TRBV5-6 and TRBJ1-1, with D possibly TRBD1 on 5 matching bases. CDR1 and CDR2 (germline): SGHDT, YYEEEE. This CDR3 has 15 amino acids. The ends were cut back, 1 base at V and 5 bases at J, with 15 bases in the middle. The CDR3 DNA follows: TGTGCCAGCAGCTTGCGGGGGGGGGTGAGGACTGAAGCTTTCTTT. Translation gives CASSLRGGVRTEAFF.

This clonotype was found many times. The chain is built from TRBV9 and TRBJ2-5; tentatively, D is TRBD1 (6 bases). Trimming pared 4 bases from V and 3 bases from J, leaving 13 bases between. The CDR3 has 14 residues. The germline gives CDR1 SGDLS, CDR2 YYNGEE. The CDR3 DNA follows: TGTGCCAGCAGCCCCTTGGACAGCAAAGAGACCCAGTACTTC. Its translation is CASSPLDSKETQYF. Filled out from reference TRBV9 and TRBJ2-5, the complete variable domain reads DSGVTQTPKHLITATGQRVTLRCSPRSGDLSVYWYQQSLDQGLQFLIQYYNGEERAKGNILERFSAQQFPDLHSELNLSSLELGDSALYFCASSPLDSKETQYFGPGTRLLVL.

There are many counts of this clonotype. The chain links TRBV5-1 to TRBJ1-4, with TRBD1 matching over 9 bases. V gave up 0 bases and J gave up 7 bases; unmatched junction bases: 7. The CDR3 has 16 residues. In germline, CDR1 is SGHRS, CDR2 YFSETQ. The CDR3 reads CASSLGQGEVGEKLFF. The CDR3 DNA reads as TGCGCCAGCAGCTTGGGACAGGGGGAAGTGGGTGAAAAACTGTTTTTT. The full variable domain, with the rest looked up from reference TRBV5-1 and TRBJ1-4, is KAGVTQTPRYLIKTRGQQVTLSCSPISGHRSVSWYQQTPGQGLQFLFEYFSETQRNKGNFPGRFSGRQFSNSRSEMNVSTLELGDSALYLCASSLGQGEVGEKLFFGSGTQLSVL.

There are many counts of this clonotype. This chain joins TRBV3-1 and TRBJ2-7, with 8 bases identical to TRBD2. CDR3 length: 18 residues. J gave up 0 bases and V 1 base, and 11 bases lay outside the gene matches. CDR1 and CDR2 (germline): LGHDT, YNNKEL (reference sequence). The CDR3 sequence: CASSQGGAGGPSSYEQYF. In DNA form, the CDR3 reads TGTGCCAGCAGCCAAGGAGGTGCGGGGGGCCCCAGCTCCTACGAGCAGTACTTC.

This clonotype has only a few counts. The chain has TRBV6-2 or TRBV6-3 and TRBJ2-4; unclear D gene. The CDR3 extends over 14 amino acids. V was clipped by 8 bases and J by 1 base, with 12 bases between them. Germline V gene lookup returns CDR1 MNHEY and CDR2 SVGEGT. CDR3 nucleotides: TGTGCCAGCCGGGCAGGACCCGCCAAAAACATTCAGTACTTC. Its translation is CASRAGPAKNIQYF.

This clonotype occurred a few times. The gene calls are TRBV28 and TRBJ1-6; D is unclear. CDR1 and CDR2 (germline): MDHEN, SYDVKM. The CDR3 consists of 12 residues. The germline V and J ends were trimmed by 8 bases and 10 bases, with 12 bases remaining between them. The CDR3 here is CASLRERSPLHF. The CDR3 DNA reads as TGTGCCAGCCTGAGGGAGAGGTCACCCCTCCACTTT.

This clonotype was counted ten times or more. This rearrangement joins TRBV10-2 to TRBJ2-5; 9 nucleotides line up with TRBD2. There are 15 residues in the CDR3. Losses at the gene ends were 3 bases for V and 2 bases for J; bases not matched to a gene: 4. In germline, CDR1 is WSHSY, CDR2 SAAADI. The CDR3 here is CASSEILAGQETQYF. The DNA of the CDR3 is TGCGCCAGCAGTGAAATCCTAGCGGGGCAAGAGACCCAGTACTTC.